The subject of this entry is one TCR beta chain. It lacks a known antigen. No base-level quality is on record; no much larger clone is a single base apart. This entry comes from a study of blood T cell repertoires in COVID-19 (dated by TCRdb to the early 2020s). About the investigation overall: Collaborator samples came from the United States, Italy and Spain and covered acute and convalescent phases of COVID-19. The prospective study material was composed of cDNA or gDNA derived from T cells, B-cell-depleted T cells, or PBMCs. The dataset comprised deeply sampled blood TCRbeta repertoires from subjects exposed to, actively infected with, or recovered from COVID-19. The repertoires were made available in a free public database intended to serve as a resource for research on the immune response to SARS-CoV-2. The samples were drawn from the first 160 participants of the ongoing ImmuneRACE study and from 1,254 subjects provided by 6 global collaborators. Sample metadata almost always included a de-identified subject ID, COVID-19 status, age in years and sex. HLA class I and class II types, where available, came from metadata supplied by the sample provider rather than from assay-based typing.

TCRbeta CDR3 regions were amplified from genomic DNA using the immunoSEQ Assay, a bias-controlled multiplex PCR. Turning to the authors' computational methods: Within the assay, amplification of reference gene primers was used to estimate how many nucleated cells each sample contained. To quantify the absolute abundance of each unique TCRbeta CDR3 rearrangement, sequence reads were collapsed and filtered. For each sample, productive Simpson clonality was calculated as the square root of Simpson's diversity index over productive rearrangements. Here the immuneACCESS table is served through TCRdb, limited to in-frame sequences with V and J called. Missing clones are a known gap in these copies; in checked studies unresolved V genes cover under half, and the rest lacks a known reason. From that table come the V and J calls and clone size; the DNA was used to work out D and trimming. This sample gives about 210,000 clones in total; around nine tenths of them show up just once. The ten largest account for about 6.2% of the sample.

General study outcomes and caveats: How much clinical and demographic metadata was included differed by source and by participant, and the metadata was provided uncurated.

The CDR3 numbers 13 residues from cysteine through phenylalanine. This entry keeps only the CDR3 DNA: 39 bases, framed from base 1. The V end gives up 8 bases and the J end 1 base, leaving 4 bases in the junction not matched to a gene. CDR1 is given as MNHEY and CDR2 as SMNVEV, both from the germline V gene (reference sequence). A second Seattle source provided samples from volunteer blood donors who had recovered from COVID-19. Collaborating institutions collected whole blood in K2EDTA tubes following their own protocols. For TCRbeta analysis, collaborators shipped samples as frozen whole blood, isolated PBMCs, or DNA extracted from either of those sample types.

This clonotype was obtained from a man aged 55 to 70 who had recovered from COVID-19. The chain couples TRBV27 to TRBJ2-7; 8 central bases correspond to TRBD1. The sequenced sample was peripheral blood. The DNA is TGTGCCAGCGGAAGGGACAGGTCCTACGAGCAGTACTTC. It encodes CASGRDRSYEQYF.